What follows are 8 T cell receptor beta chains derived from one specimen sequenced in a study of Ad26.COV2.S vaccination and SARS-CoV-2 variants. The assay was immunoSEQ multiplex PCR, and TCRdb's table has in-frame clones only and misses some. The sample holds under 500,000 clones; about 90% are singletons and the top ten take about 1.7%. Treatment defined: some 19 received Ad26.COV2.S at low or high dose, single or two shots; roughly five received placebo; per-sample allocation not given. Specimen acquisition occurred on day 63 following the initial vaccine or placebo injection. The material sequenced was peripheral blood, taken in a trial of Ad26.COV2.S vaccine versus placebo. The receptors come from a person aged 18-60 years who received the Ad26.COV2.S COVID-19 vaccine or a placebo.

The rearrangement joins TRBV29-1 to TRBJ1-1; no clear D gene. Germline V gene data show CDR1 as SQVTM and CDR2 as ANQGSEA. The CDR3 extends over 16 amino acids. V shed 1 base and J shed 1 base, with 16 bases lying between them. As DNA, the CDR3 is TGCAGCGTTGAAGGCCAGTCTATCGGTTCGAACACTGAAGCTTTCTTT. The encoded protein is CSVEGQSIGSNTEAFF.

This clone appeared a few times. The V gene is TRBV7-9, the J gene TRBJ1-6; D gene uncertain. Germline V lookup: CDR1 SEHNR, CDR2 FQNEAQ (reference sequence). The CDR3 length is 16 residues. The ends were cut back, 5 bases at V and 6 bases at J, with 17 bases in the middle. The CDR3 is CASSPIDSRANSPLHF. The CDR3 bases are TGTGCCAGCAGCCCCATTGATAGTAGGGCTAATTCACCCCTCCACTTT.

V and J are TRBV4-3 and TRBJ2-1, with D maybe TRBD1 (5 bases). This CDR3 has 17 residues. Per the germline V gene, CDR1 is LGHNA and CDR2 is YSLEER. The V and J ends lost 4 bases and 2 bases respectively, with 18 bases between them. For the CDR3, the DNA is TGCGCCAGCAGCCGAGAGACAGCGTGGGGTCCCTACAATGAGCAGTTCTTC. This sequence encodes CASSRETAWGPYNEQFF.

This chain links TRBV6-2 or TRBV6-3 with TRBJ1-5, with D hard to call. CDR3 length: 15 residues. The germline CDR1 and CDR2 sequences are MNHEY and SVGEGT. V gave up 2 bases and J gave up 5 bases, with 13 bases separating them. The DNA of the CDR3 is TGTGCCAGCAGTTACCGACGGCAGGAGTATCAGCCCCAGCATTTT. Encoded protein: CASSYRRQEYQPQHF.

This sequence joins TRBV29-1 and TRBJ2-2, with a tentative D call TRBD1 (7 bases). Trimming cost V 0 bases and J 4 bases, with 15 bases left between them. This CDR3 contains 16 residues. Germline V gene data show CDR1 as SQVTM and CDR2 as ANQGSEA. The CDR3 DNA reads TGCAGCGTTGAAGATCGTGGCAGGGGGGCCACCGGGGAGCTGTTTTTT. Protein: CSVEDRGRGATGELFF.

This chain joins TRBV7-9 and TRBJ2-5; D unclear. Trimming took 0 bases from V and 3 from J, leaving 8 bases between them. Germline V lookup: CDR1 SEHNR, CDR2 FQNEAQ (reference sequence). The CDR3 loop spans 14 amino acids. The chain's CDR3 is CASSLAKDEETQYF. The DNA of the CDR3 is TGTGCCAGCAGCTTAGCTAAGGATGAAGAGACCCAGTACTTC.

The V gene is TRBV9, the J gene TRBJ1-6, with a weak D call TRBD1 (5 bases). CDR1 is SGDLS, CDR2 YYNGEE, per germline. V was cut by 3 bases and J by 0 bases, with 13 bases left in between. There are 17 residues in the CDR3. The CDR3 region has the DNA TGTGCCAGCAGCGGGGGAGGGGAAAGCTCCTATAATTCACCCCTCCACTTT. Translated: CASSGGGESSYNSPLHF. Supplemented by reference TRBV9 and TRBJ1-6, the full variable domain reads DSGVTQTPKHLITATGQRVTLRCSPRSGDLSVYWYQQSLDQGLQFLIQYYNGEERAKGNILERFSAQQFPDLHSELNLSSLELGDSALYFCASSGGGESSYNSPLHFGNGTRLTVT.

This clone came up once. V is TRBV19 and J is TRBJ2-1, with 12 bases that match TRBD2. The CDR3 is made up of 17 amino acids. The germline V gene has CDR1 LNHDA and CDR2 SQIVND (reference sequence). V trimming: 5 bases; J trimming: 7 bases; junction bases outside the gene matches: 12. The CDR3 sequence is CASSPVVRTSGVNEQFF. DNA for the CDR3: TGTGCCAGTAGTCCCGTTGTAAGGACTAGCGGGGTTAATGAGCAGTTCTTC.